The subject of this entry is one TCR beta chain. The antigen is undetermined. This specimen comes from a study of CD8+ T cells in alopecia areata. Overall study results and limits: Throughout tofacitinib, many expanded lesional clones continued to persist in scalp and blood. Given one nonresponder, whether baseline CD8+ expansion relates to response remains uncertain.

The ends lost 1 base at V and 0 bases at J; junction bases unmatched: 6. There are 18 residues in the CDR3. The germline CDR1 and CDR2 sequences are PRHDT and FYEKMQ (reference sequence). Described treatment: oral pan-JAK inhibitor, 5-10 mg twice daily. RNA extraction and reverse transcription yielded cDNA as sequencing template. Measured with immunoSEQ multiplex PCR; TCRdb has only the in-frame clones, and not every one. Among 150,000 to 200,000 clones listed, about 47% were seen once. The sample here was CD8+ T cells sorted from blood, taken around week 54, from a patient treated with tofacitinib. The genes are TRBV13 and TRBJ1-6; 7 positions match TRBD1. The TCR sequence derives from a human donor with alopecia areata. DNA for the CDR3: TGTGCCAGCAGCTTAGCCGGGGACAGAGGCTCCTATAATTCACCCCTCCACTTT. Its translation: CASSLAGDRGSYNSPLHF.